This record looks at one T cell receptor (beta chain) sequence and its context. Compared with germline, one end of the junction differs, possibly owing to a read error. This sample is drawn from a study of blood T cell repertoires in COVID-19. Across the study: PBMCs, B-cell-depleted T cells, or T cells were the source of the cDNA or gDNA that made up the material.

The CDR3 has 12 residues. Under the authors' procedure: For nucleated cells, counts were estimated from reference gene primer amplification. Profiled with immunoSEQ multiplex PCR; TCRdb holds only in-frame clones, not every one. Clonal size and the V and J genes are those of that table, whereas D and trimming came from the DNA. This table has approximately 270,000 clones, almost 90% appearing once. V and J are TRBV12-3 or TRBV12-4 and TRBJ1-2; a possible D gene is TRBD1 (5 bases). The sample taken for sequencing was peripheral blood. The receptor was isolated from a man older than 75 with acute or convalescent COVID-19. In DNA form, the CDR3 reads TGTGCCAGCAGTTTGCAGGGCCGGGTGATTGCTTTC. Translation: CASSLQGRVIAF.